This TCR beta chain stems from a study of blood T cell repertoires in COVID-19. Turning to the study itself: Acute and convalescent COVID-19 samples came from the United States, Italy and Spain. PBMCs, B-cell-depleted T cells, or T cells were the source of the cDNA or gDNA that made up the material.

This CDR3 is 12 amino acids long. V was trimmed by 6 bases and J by 3 bases, leaving 9 bases between them. In germline, CDR1 is MNHEY, CDR2 SVGAGI. The table came from immunoSEQ multiplex PCR; TCRdb's copy has only in-frame clones and leaves some out. Of 200,000 to 250,000 clones in the sample, about 84% were seen once. The origin of this receptor is a man in his fifties or sixties who had recovered from COVID-19. The chain joins TRBV6-5 to TRBJ2-7; possibly TRBD1 for D (6 bases). The sequenced sample consisted of PBMCs or T cells enriched from blood (not recorded which). The CDR3 nucleotides are TGTGCCAGCAGGGGGACACGCTACGAGCAGTACTTC. This codes for CASRGTRYEQYF.